The 22 T cell receptor beta chains listed next were all sequenced from one sample in a study of T cell clonotyping in hematopoietic cell transplantation. Sequencing was performed with immunoSEQ multiplex PCR; in TCRdb, only in-frame clones are kept and a portion is missing. The profile covers approximately 44,000 clones, with roughly 92% appearing a single time and about 0.86% taken by the ten largest. The sample taken for sequencing was peripheral blood mononuclear cells. Receptors were obtained from a woman aged 45-65 years in good health. Some clones in this sample may be carry-over from other donors' samples.

The genes are TRBV5-1 and TRBJ1-3, with a tentative D call TRBD1 (6 bases). Trimming shortened V by 4 bases and J by 2 bases, and 10 bases separated the two germline ends. The germline CDR1 and CDR2 sequences are SGHRS and YFSETQ. The CDR3 runs 14 residues. The CDR3 reads CASSPDRPGNTIYF. CDR3 bases: TGCGCCAGCAGCCCGGACAGACCTGGAAACACCATATATTTT.

This chain connects TRBV5-1 to TRBJ2-2; D ambiguous. This CDR3 contains 16 residues. Trimming cost V 5 bases and J 0 bases, with 14 bases left between them. In germline, CDR1 is SGHRS, CDR2 YFSETQ. CDR3 DNA: TGCGCCAGCAGATCGGACCGTGCAACGAACACCGGGGAGCTGTTTTTT. As protein: CASRSDRATNTGELFF.

The rearrangement links TRBV30 to TRBJ1-3; D unresolved. The V gene's germline CDR1 is GTSNPN and CDR2 SVGIG (reference sequence). V was shortened by 5 bases and J by 0 bases, with 5 bases between the two germline ends. This CDR3 has 12 amino acids. The CDR3 nucleotides are TGTGCCTGGGGAATCTCTGGAAACACCATATATTTT. The encoded protein is CAWGISGNTIYF.

V is TRBV11-2 and J is TRBJ1-1; TRBD1 might be the D (5 bases). V was clipped by 3 bases and J by 3 bases, with 8 bases between them. Germline V CDR1 and CDR2: SGHAT, FQNNGV. The CDR3 contains 13 residues. CDR3 protein: CASSFEGHTEAFF. For the CDR3, the DNA is TGTGCCAGCAGCTTCGAGGGACACACTGAAGCTTTCTTT.

CDR3 bases: TGCGCCAGCAGCCAAGTTGGGGGGGGAAGGTATCAGCCCCAGCATTTT. Protein: CASSQVGGGRYQPQHF. V usage is TRBV4-1 and J usage is TRBJ1-5; TRBD1 might be the D (5 bases). Per germline, CDR1 MGHRA and CDR2 YSYEKL. The CDR3 runs to 16 residues. Trimming cost V 1 base and J 5 bases, with 15 bases left between them.

The chain employs TRBV28 and TRBJ2-5; 14 nucleotides agree with TRBD2. V lost 7 bases and J lost 2; bases outside the gene matches: 9. Germline loops: CDR1 MDHEN, CDR2 SYDVKM. This CDR3 spans 17 amino acids. The CDR3 nucleotides read TGTGCCAGCACCAGACTAGCGGGGGGGAGACAACAAGAGACCCAGTACTTC. Translated, it gives CASTRLAGGRQQETQYF. Using reference TRBV28 and TRBJ2-5 for the parts outside the CDR3, the full variable domain is DVKVTQSSRYLVKRTGEKVFLECVQDMDHENMFWYRQDPGLGLRLIYFSYDVKMKEKGDIPEGYSVSREKKERFSLILESASTNQTSMYLCASTRLAGGRQQETQYFGPGTRLLVL.

This clone is a singleton in its sample. The rearrangement links TRBV5-1 to TRBJ2-7, with D perhaps matching TRBD2 (6 bases). Between the trimmed V and J ends, which lost 0 bases and 6 bases, there was a span of 16 bases. The CDR3 consists of 15 residues. Germline-derived CDR1 and CDR2 are SGHRS and YFSETQ. The chain's CDR3 is CASSLGGTGSLEQYF. CDR3 coding DNA: TGCGCCAGCAGCTTGGGCGGGACGGGGTCCCTCGAGCAGTACTTC.

The table lists this clone with a count of one. The chain uses TRBV4-1 and TRBJ1-5; D gene unclear. The CDR3 length is 16 residues. V was cut by 4 bases and J by 1 base, with 14 bases left in between. Per the germline V gene, CDR1 is MGHRA and CDR2 is YSYEKL. The chain's CDR3 is CASSRQSSTSNQPQHF. The CDR3 bases are TGCGCCAGCAGCCGCCAAAGTTCGACAAGCAATCAGCCCCAGCATTTT.

The chain carries TRBV7-9 and TRBJ1-2; D is uncertain. V dropped 1 base and J dropped 5 bases, with 14 bases sitting between them. Germline assignment: CDR1 SEHNR and CDR2 FQNEAQ (reference sequence). CDR3 size: 15 residues. CDR3 amino acids: CASSLVGESPYGYTF. The CDR3 DNA follows: TGTGCCAGCAGCTTAGTCGGGGAATCGCCTTATGGCTACACCTTC.

V gene TRBV6-6 combines with J gene TRBJ2-7; tentatively, D is TRBD1 (5 bases). Germline V gene sequence: CDR1 MNHNY, CDR2 SVGAGI (reference sequence). The CDR3 spans 14 residues. Trimming stripped 5 bases from V and 1 base from J, with 12 bases between. The DNA for the CDR3 is TGTGCCAGCAGTCGACTTAGGGGATCCTACGAGCAGTACTTC. It codes for CASSRLRGSYEQYF.

The chain couples TRBV28 to TRBJ1-5; a weak D match, TRBD1 (5 bases). V was clipped by 3 bases and J by 0 bases, with 15 bases between them. This CDR3 has 17 amino acids. The germline gives CDR1 MDHEN, CDR2 SYDVKM. CDR3 residues: CASSFPHRSYSNQPQHF. For the CDR3, the DNA is TGTGCCAGCAGTTTCCCACACAGGAGTTATAGCAATCAGCCCCAGCATTTT.

DNA of the CDR3: TGCAGTGCTACTACGGGCACTGAAGCTTTCTTT. It translates to CSATTGTEAFF. V usage is TRBV20-1 and J usage is TRBJ1-1; D gene uncertain. Trimming took 4 bases from V and 4 from J, leaving 7 bases between them. The germline CDR1 and CDR2 sequences are DFQATT and SNEGSKA (reference sequence). The CDR3 runs 11 residues.

The chain joins TRBV6-6 to TRBJ1-6; D gene unclear. Germline lookup yields CDR1 MNHNY and CDR2 SVGAGI (reference sequence). Trimming stripped 2 bases from V and 7 bases from J, with 3 bases between. This CDR3 region has 12 residues. The CDR3 sequence is CASSYPNSPLHF. The CDR3 DNA follows: TGTGCCAGCAGTTACCCCAATTCACCCCTCCACTTT.

The rearrangement links TRBV6-4 to TRBJ2-3, with 8 bases aligning to TRBD1. CDR3 length: 18 residues. V dropped 4 bases and J dropped 0; count of bases not matched to a gene: 12. CDR1 and CDR2 (germline): MRHNA, SNTAGT. This chain's CDR3 is CASSAPAYRGISTDTQYF. In DNA, the CDR3 is TGTGCCAGCAGTGCCCCCGCCTACAGGGGGATTAGCACAGATACGCAGTATTTT.

V gene TRBV7-2 combines with J gene TRBJ2-7; D is possibly TRBD2 (7 bases). From germline, CDR1 is SGHTA and CDR2 FQGNSA. V lost 5 bases, J lost 4 bases, and 15 bases lay in between. The CDR3 consists of 14 residues. The CDR3 coding sequence is TGTGCCAGCAGCCGCCCGGGGGGCTGGTACGAGCAGTACTTC. It yields the protein CASSRPGGWYEQYF.

The CDR3 nucleotides are TGTGCCAGCAGCTTGAGAGGGGTAGACTATGGCTACACCTTC. This encodes CASSLRGVDYGYTF. The rearrangement links TRBV5-4 to TRBJ1-2; tentative D call: TRBD1 (5 bases). The CDR3 covers 14 residues. The V and J ends lost 1 base and 3 bases respectively, with 10 bases between them. Germline CDR1 is SGHNT and CDR2 is YYREEE (reference sequence).

The J gene is TRBJ1-4, the V gene TRBV6-5; D is uncertain. The V end lost 6 bases, the J end lost 3 bases, and 14 bases lay between the germline ends. This CDR3 is built from 15 residues. Germline lookup yields CDR1 MNHEY and CDR2 SVGAGI. The CDR3: CASRATGVANEKLFF. The CDR3 region has the DNA TGTGCCAGCAGGGCAACGGGTGTAGCTAATGAAAAACTGTTTTTT.

J is TRBJ2-7 and V is TRBV29-1, with 7 positions matching TRBD2. This CDR3 comprises 12 residues. CDR1 and CDR2 from the germline V gene are SQVTM and ANQGSEA. Trimming took 0 bases from V and 7 from J; bases not matched to a gene: 3. CDR3 sequence reads: CSVEEREGEQYF. DNA of the CDR3: TGCAGCGTTGAAGAAAGGGAGGGGGAGCAGTACTTC.

This clone was picked up one time. V and J are TRBV5-1 and TRBJ2-3; a weak D match, TRBD2 (7 bases). This CDR3 comprises 14 residues. CDR1 and CDR2 (germline): SGHRS, YFSETQ. The germline V and J ends were trimmed by 9 bases and 3 bases, with 17 bases remaining between them. The CDR3 spells CATSLGGETDTQYF. The DNA of the CDR3 is TGCGCCACTTCATTAGGGGGGGAGACAGATACGCAGTATTTT.

The J gene is TRBJ2-7, the V gene TRBV7-2; 7 bases are shared with TRBD2. The V and J ends lost 7 bases and 3 bases, in that order; junction bases with no gene match: 6. Per the germline V gene, CDR1 is SGHTA and CDR2 is FQGNSA. CDR3 length: 13 amino acids. This CDR3 reads CASNDREDYEQYF. For the CDR3, the DNA is TGTGCCAGCAATGATCGGGAGGACTACGAGCAGTACTTC. Using reference TRBV7-2 and TRBJ2-7 for the parts outside the CDR3, the full variable domain is GAGVSQSPSNKVTEKGKDVELRCDPISGHTALYWYRQSLGQGLEFLIYFQGNSAPDKSGLPSDRFSAERTGGSVSTLTIQRTQQEDSAVYLCASNDREDYEQYFGPGTRLTVT.

The chain carries TRBV19 and TRBJ1-2; D is unclear. The CDR3 contains 14 residues. The germline gives CDR1 LNHDA, CDR2 SQIVND (reference sequence). V dropped 3 bases and J dropped 5 bases, with 13 bases sitting between them. The CDR3: CASSIADGYYGYTF. Written as DNA, the CDR3 is TGTGCCAGTAGTATCGCCGACGGGTATTATGGCTACACCTTC.

As to this clone: Other DNA sequences of this sample code for an identical CDR3. The V and J genes are TRBV5-6 and TRBJ1-1, with D possibly TRBD1 on 5 matching bases. Germline values: CDR1 SGHDT, CDR2 YYEEEE. Trimming left V 5 bases short and J 1 base short, with 12 bases between. The CDR3 sequence is 14 residues long. The CDR3 spells CASRPQVQNTEAFF. DNA for the CDR3: TGTGCCAGCAGACCACAGGTTCAGAACACTGAAGCTTTCTTT.